This T cell receptor (beta chain) was found in a study of CD8 T cells in Susac syndrome. Reverse transcription of about 0.45 to 1 ug RNA used random hexamers. The immunoSEQ assay covered 54 Vbeta and 13 Jbeta segments for CDR3. TCRdb ran MiXCR on the immunoSEQ multiplex PCR reads and lists one entry per CDR3 protein. The sample lists 350,000 to 550,000 distinct CDR3 sequences, around 85% occurring once. Peripheral blood CD8+ and CD4+ T cells were profiled by TCR beta sequencing. Negative isolation yielded CD4+ and CD8+ T cells, and FACS enriched TEMRA cells. Germline V lookup: CDR1 SQVTM, CDR2 ANQGSEA. This CDR3 is 15 amino acids long. Trimming cost V 4 bases and J 4 bases; bases outside gene matches: 8. As concerns this clonotype: Its target is unknown.

Study-wide points: Regarding the TCR sequencing and HLA analysis, the study admitted that a relatively small number of individuals were involved.

Sequencing input: CD8+ T cells from PBMCs. V is TRBV29-1 and J is TRBJ2-1, with 9 bases fitting TRBD1. The TCR was taken from a human donor with multiple sclerosis. DNA of the CDR3: TGCAGCGTTGGACGACAGGGGGATGCATACAATGAGCAGTTCTTC. Protein product: CSVGRQGDAYNEQFF.